Listed here is a single T cell receptor (beta chain). The CDR3 extends over 14 amino acids. The germline V and J ends were trimmed by 1 base and 2 bases, with 8 bases remaining between them. Per germline, CDR1 SGHTA and CDR2 FQGTGA. Original data processing: Estimation of nucleated cell counts relied on the amplification of reference gene primers. Assay used: immunoSEQ multiplex PCR; TCRdb lists only in-frame clones, some missing. The V and J calls and clone size were taken over from that table, and D and trimming were inferred from the DNA. The sample contains some 170,000 clones, about 80% of which appear only once. The data were taken from a study of blood T cell repertoires in COVID-19. For the study at large: Samples representing acute and convalescent COVID-19 were sourced from the United States, Italy and Spain. T cells, B-cell-depleted T cells, or PBMCs provided the cDNA or gDNA that served as material.

The TCR originated in a woman aged 45 to 65 with active or convalescent COVID-19. The chain has TRBV7-3 and TRBJ1-2; D is uncertain. Sequencing was done on a sample of peripheral blood. The CDR3 coding sequence is TGTGCCAGCAGCTTAAACCCCACAAACTATGGCTACACCTTC. Its translation is CASSLNPTNYGYTF.